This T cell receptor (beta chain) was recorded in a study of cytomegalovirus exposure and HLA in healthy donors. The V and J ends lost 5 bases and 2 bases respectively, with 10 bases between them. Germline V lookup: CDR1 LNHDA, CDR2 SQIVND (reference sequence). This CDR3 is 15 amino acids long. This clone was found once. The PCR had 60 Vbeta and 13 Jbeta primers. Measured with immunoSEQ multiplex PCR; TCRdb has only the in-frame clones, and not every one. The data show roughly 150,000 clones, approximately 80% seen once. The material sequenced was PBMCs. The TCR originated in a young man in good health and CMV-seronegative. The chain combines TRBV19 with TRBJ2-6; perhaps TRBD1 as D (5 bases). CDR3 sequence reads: CASSPQGTGANVLTF. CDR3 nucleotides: TGTGCCAGTAGTCCTCAGGGAACTGGGGCCAACGTCCTGACTTTC. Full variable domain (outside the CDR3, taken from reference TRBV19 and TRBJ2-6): DGGITQSPKYLFRKEGQNVTLSCEQNLNHDAMYWYRQDPGQGLRLIYYSQIVNDFQKGDIAEGYSVSREKKESFPLTVTSAQKNPTAFYLCASSPQGTGANVLTFGAGSRLTVL.